This T cell receptor beta chain was identified during a study of blood T cell repertoires in COVID-19. Whole-study context: Spain, Italy and the United States supplied samples that represented acute and convalescent COVID-19.

As handled by the study authors: Estimates of nucleated cell counts were drawn from the amplification of reference gene primers. The data were produced by immunoSEQ multiplex PCR, yet TCRdb's version contains in-frame clones alone and is incomplete. D and trimming were read from the DNA, whereas the V and J calls and clone size are those reported in that table. The data show approximately 210,000 clones, roughly 86% seen once. Sequencing was carried out using peripheral blood. The source is a woman aged 40-49 years with acute or convalescent COVID-19.

This CDR3 reads CASSFSRAIGVVSEAFF. CDR3 nucleotide sequence: TGTGCCAGCAGTTTTAGTCGGGCGATAGGGGTGGTGAGTGAAGCTTTCTTT. The gene calls are TRBV28 and TRBJ1-1; tentatively, D is TRBD1 (5 bases). V was cut by 3 bases and J by 7 bases, with 24 bases left in between. The germline V gene encodes CDR1 MDHEN and CDR2 SYDVKM. This CDR3 contains 17 residues. Combining the CDR3 with reference TRBV28 and TRBJ1-1 gives the whole variable domain DVKVTQSSRYLVKRTGEKVFLECVQDMDHENMFWYRQDPGLGLRLIYFSYDVKMKEKGDIPEGYSVSREKKERFSLILESASTNQTSMYLCASSFSRAIGVVSEAFFGQGTRLTVV.